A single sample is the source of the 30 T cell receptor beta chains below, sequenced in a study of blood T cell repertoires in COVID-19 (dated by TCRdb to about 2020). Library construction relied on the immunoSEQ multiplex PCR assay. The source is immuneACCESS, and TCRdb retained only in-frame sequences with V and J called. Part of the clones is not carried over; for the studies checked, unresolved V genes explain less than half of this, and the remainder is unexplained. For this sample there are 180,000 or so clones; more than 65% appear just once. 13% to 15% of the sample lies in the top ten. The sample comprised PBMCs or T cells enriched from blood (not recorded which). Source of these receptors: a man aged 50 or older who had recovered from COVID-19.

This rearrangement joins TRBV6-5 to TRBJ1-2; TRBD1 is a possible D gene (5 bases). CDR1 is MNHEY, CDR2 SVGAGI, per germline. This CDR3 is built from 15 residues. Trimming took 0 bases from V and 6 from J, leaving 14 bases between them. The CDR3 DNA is TGTGCCAGCAGTTACTCAGGGGCAGAGGATGATGGCTACACCTTC. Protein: CASSYSGAEDDGYTF.

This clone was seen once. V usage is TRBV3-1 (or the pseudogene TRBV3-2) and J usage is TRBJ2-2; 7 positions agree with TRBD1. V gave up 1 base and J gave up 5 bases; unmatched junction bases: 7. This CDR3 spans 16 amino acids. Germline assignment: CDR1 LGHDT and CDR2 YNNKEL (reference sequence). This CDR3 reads CASSQAPGGRTGELFF. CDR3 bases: TGTGCCAGCAGCCAAGCCCCAGGGGGACGAACCGGGGAGCTGTTTTTT.

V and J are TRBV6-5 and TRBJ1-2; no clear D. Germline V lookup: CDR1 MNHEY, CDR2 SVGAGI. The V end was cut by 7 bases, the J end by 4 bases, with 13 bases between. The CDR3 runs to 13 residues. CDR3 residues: CASTEGRVYGYTF. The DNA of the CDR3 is TGTGCCAGCACGGAGGGTAGGGTCTATGGCTACACCTTC.

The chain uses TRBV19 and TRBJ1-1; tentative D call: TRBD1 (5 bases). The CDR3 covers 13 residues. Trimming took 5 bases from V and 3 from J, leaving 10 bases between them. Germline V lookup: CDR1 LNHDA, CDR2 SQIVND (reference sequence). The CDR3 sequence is CASSWQGDTEAFF. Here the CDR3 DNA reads TGTGCCAGTAGTTGGCAGGGCGACACTGAAGCTTTCTTT.

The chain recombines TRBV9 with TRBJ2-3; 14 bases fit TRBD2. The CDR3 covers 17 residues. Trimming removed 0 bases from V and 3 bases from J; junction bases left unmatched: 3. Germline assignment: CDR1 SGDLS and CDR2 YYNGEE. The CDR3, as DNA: TGTGCCAGCAGCGTAGGACTAGCGGGGGGGAAGACAGATACGCAGTATTTT. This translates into CASSVGLAGGKTDTQYF.

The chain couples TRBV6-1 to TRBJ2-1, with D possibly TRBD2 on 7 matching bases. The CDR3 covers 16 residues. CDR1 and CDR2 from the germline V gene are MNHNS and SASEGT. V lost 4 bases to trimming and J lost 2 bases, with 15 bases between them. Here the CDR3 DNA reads TGTGCCAGCAGTGGGCTAGGGGGGGGAACCTACAATGAGCAGTTCTTC. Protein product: CASSGLGGGTYNEQFF.

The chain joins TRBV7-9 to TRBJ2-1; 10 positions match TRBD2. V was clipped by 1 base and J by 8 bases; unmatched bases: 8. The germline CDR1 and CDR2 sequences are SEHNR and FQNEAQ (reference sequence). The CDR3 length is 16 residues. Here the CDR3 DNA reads TGTGCCAGCAGCTTAGATGCAGCGGGGGGGCTTGATGAGCAGTTCTTC. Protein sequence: CASSLDAAGGLDEQFF.

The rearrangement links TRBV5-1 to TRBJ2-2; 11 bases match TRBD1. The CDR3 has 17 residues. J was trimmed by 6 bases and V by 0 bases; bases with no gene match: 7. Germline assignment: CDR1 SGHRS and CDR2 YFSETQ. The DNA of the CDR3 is TGCGCCAGCAGCTTGGTTTCTCCGGGACAGGGGGCCGGGGAGCTGTTTTTT. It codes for CASSLVSPGQGAGELFF.

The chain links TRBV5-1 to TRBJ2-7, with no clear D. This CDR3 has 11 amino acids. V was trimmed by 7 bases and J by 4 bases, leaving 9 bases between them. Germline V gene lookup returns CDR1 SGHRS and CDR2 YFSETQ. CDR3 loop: CASAGWYEQYF. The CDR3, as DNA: TGCGCCAGCGCCGGGTGGTACGAGCAGTACTTC.

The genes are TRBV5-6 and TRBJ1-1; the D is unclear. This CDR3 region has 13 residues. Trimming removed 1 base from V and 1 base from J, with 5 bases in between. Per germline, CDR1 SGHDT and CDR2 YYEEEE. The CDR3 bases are TGTGCCAGCAGCTTGAGCCGGAACACTGAAGCTTTCTTT. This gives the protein CASSLSRNTEAFF. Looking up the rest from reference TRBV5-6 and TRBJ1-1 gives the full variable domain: DAGVTQSPTHLIKTRGQQVTLRCSPKSGHDTVSWYQQALGQGPQFIFQYYEEEERQRGNFPDRFSGHQFPNYSSELNVNALLLGDSALYLCASSLSRNTEAFFGQGTRLTVV.

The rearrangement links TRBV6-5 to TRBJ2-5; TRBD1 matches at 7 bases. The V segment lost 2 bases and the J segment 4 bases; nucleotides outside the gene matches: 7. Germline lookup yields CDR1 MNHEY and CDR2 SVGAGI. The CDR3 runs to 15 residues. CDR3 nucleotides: TGTGCCAGCAGTTACGGGACAGCTAGGTCAGAGACCCAGTACTTC. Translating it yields CASSYGTARSETQYF.

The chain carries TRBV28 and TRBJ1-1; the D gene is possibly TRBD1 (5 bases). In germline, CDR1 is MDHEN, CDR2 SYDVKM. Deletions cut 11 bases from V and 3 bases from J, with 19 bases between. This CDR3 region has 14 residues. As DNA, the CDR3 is TGTGCCCTCTCGAGGGACTATGGGGACACTGAAGCTTTCTTT. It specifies CALSRDYGDTEAFF.

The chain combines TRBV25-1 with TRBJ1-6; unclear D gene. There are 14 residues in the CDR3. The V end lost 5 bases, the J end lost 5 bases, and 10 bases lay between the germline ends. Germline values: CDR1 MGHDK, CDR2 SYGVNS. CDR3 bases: TGTGCCAGCAGTAAGCAGAGGAATAATTCACCCCTCCACTTT. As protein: CASSKQRNNSPLHF.

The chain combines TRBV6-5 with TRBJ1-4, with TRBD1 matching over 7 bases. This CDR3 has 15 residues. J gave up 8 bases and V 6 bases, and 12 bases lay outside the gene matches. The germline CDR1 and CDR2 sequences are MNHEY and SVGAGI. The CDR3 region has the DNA TGTGCCAGCAGCACAGGGGACAGTGGCTGGGAAAAACTGTTTTTT. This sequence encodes CASSTGDSGWEKLFF.

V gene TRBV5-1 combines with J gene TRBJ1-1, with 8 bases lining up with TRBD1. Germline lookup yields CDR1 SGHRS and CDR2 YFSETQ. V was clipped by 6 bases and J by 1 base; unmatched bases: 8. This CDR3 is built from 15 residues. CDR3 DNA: TGCGCCAGCATGGATCGCGACAGGGGGAACACTGAAGCTTTCTTT. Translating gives CASMDRDRGNTEAFF.

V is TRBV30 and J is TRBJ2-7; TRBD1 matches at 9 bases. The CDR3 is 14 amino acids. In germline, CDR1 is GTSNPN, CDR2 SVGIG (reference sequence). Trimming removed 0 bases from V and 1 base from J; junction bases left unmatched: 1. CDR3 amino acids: CAWSVGQGSYEQYF. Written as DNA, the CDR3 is TGTGCCTGGAGTGTGGGACAGGGTTCCTACGAGCAGTACTTC.

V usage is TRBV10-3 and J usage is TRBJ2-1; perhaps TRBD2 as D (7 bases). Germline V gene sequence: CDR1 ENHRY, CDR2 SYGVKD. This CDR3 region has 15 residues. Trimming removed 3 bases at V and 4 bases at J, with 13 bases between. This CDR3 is CAISDLRGAYNEQFF. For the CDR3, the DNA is TGTGCCATCAGTGACCTTCGGGGGGCGTACAATGAGCAGTTCTTC.

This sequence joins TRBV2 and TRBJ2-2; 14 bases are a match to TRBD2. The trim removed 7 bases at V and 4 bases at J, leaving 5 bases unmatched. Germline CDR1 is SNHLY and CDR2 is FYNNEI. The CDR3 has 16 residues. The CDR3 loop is CASTIGLAGGTGELFF. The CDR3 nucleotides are TGTGCCAGCACCATTGGACTAGCGGGGGGCACCGGGGAGCTGTTTTTT.

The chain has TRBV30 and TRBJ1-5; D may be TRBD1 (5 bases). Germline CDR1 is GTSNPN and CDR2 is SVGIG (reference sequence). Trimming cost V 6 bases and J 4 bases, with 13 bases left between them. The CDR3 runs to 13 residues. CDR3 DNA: TGTGCCTGTCAGGGTCGAGGAAATCAGCCCCAGCATTTT. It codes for CACQGRGNQPQHF.

CDR3 DNA sequence: TGCGCCAGCAGCCAAGCACAGGGAGATAGCAATCAGCCCCAGCATTTT. Protein: CASSQAQGDSNQPQHF. V usage is TRBV4-1 and J usage is TRBJ1-5; D might be TRBD1 (6 bases). The V and J ends lost 1 base and 0 bases respectively, with 10 bases between them. Looked up from germline, CDR1 is MGHRA and CDR2 is YSYEKL. The CDR3 loop spans 16 amino acids.

The CDR3: CASSLDGQGPNTEAFF. As DNA, the CDR3 is TGCGCCAGCAGCTTAGACGGACAGGGGCCGAACACTGAAGCTTTCTTT. The chain links TRBV5-1 to TRBJ1-1, with TRBD1 matching over 9 bases. Germline V gene sequence: CDR1 SGHRS, CDR2 YFSETQ. V lost 2 bases and J lost 1; bases outside the gene matches: 6. The CDR3 consists of 16 residues. Combining the CDR3 with reference TRBV5-1 and TRBJ1-1 gives the whole variable domain KAGVTQTPRYLIKTRGQQVTLSCSPISGHRSVSWYQQTPGQGLQFLFEYFSETQRNKGNFPGRFSGRQFSNSRSEMNVSTLELGDSALYLCASSLDGQGPNTEAFFGQGTRLTVV.

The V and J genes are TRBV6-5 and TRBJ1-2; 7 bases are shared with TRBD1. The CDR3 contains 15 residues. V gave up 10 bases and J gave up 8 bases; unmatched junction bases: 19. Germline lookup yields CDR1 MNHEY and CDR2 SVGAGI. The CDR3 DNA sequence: TGTGCCACCGGAGTGCGGGGTTCAGGAGGGGGCGGCTACACCTTC. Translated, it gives CATGVRGSGGGGYTF.

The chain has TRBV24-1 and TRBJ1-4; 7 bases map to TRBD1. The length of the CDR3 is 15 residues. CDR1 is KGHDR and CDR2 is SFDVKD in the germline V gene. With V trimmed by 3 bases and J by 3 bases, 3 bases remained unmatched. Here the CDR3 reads CATSDNRGANEKLFF. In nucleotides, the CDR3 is TGTGCCACCAGTGATAACAGGGGAGCTAATGAAAAACTGTTTTTT.

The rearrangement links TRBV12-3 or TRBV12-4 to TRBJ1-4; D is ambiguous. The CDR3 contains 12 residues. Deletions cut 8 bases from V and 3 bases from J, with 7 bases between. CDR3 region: CASGQPNEKLFF. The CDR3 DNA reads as TGTGCCAGCGGGCAGCCTAATGAAAAACTGTTTTTT.

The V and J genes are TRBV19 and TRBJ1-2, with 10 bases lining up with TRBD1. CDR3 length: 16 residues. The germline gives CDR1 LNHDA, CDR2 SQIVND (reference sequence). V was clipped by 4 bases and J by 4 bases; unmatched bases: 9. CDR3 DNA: TGTGCCAGTAGTAGCCACGGGACAGGGGAGATCTATGGCTACACCTTC. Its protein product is CASSSHGTGEIYGYTF.

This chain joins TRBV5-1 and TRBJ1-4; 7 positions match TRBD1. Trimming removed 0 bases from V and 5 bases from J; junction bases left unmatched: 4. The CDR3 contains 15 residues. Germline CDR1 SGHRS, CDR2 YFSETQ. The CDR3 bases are TGCGCCAGCAGCTTGGGAGGGACAGAGAATGAAAAACTGTTTTTT. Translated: CASSLGGTENEKLFF.

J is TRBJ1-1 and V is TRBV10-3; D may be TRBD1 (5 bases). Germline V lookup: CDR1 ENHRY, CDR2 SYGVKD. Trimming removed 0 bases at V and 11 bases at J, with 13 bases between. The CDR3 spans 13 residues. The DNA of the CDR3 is TGTGCCATCAGTGAGTCCGGGGGGGGAGAGGCTTTCTTT. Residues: CAISESGGGEAFF.

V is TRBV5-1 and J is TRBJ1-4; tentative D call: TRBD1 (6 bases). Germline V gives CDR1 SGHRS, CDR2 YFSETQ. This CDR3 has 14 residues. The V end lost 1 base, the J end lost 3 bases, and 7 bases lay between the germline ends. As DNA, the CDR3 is TGCGCCAGCAGCTTGACAGGGCCTAATGAAAAACTGTTTTTT. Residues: CASSLTGPNEKLFF. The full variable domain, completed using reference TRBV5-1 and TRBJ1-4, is KAGVTQTPRYLIKTRGQQVTLSCSPISGHRSVSWYQQTPGQGLQFLFEYFSETQRNKGNFPGRFSGRQFSNSRSEMNVSTLELGDSALYLCASSLTGPNEKLFFGSGTQLSVL.

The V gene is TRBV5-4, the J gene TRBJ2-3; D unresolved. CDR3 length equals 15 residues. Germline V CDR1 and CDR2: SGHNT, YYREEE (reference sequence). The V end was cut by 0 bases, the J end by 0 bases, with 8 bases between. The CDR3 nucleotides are TGTGCCAGCAGCTTGGGCAGGCCTAGCACAGATACGCAGTATTTT. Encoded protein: CASSLGRPSTDTQYF.

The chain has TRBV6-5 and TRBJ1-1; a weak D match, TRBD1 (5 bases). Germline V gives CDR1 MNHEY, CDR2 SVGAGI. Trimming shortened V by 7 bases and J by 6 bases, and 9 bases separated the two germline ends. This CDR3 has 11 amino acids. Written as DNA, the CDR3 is TGTGCCAGCACCGGGGGAGCTGAAGCTTTCTTT. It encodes CASTGGAEAFF.